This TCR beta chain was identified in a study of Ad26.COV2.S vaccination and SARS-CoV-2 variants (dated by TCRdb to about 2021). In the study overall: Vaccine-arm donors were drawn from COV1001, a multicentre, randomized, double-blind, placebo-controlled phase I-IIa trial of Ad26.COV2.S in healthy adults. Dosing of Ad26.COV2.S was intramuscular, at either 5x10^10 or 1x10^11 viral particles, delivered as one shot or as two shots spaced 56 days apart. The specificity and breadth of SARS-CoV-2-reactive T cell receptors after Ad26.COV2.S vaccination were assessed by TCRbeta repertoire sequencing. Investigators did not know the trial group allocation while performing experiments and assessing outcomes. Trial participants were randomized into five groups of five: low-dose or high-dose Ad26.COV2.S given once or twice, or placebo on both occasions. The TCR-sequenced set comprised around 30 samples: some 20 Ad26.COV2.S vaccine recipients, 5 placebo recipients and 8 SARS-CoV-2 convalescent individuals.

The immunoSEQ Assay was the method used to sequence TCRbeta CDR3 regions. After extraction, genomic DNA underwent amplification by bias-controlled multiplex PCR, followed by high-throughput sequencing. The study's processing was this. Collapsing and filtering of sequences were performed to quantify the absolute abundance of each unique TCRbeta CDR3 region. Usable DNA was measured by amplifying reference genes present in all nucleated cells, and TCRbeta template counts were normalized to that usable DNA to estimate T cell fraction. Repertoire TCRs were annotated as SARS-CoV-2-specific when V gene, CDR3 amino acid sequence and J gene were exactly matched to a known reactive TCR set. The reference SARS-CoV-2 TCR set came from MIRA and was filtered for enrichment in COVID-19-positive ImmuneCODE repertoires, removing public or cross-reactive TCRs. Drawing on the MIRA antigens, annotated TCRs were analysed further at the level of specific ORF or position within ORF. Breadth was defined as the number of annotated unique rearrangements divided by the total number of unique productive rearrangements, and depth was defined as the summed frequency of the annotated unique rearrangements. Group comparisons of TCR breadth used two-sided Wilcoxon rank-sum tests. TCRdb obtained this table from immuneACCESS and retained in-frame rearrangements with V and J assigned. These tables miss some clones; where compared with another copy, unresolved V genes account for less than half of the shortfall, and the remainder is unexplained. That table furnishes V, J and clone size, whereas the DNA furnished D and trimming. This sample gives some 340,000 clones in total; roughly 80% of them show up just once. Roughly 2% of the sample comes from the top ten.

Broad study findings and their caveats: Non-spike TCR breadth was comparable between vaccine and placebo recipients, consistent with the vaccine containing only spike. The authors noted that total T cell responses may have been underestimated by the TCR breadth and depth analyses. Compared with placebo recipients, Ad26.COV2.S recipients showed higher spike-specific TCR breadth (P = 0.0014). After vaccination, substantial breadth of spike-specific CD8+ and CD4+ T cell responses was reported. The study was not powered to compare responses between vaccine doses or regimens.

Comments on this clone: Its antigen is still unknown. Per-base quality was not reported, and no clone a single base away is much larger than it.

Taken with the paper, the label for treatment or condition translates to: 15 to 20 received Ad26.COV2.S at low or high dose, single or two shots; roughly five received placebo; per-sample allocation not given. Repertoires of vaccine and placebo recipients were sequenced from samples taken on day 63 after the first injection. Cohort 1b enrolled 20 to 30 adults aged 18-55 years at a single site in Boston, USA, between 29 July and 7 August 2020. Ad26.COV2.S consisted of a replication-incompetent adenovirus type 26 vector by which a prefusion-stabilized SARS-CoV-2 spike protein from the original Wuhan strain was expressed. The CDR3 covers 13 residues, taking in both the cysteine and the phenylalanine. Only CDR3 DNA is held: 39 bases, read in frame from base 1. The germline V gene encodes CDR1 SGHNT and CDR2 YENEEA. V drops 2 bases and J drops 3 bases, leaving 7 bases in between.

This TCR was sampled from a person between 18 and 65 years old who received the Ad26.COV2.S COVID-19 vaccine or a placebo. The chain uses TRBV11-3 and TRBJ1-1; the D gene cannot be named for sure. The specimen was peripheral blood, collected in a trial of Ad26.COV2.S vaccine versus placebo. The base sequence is TGTGCCAGCAGCTTAAGTGTGGACACTGAAGCTTTCTTT. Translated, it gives CASSLSVDTEAFF.